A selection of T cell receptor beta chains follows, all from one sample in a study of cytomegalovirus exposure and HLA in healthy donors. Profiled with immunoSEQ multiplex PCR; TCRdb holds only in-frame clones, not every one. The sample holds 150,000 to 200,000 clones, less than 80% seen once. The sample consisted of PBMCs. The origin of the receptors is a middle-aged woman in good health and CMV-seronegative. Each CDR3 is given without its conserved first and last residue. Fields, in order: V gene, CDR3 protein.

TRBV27	ASTAGQYNEQF
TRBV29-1	SVYGGNEQF
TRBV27	ASSPWTGGASGSSEQY
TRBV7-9	ASMGGNEKLF
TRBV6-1	ASSELTGAGSGYT
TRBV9	ASSVGAEQY
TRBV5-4	ASSASAQGRDGYT
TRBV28	ASTPLGGSGNTIY
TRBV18	ASSRTQGLTYEQY
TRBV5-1	ASSAAVFSGANVLT
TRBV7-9	ASSLTMGGSAYEQY
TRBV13	ASSSRGLYEQY
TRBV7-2	ASSTPKGNRDQTEKLF
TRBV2	ASRTRYNQPQH
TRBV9	ASADSGTATYGYT
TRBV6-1	ASSATGTKNIQY
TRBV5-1	ASSLRMIRDSGHSGNTIY
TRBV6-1	ASRVLGISPLH
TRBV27	ASSYRVLGEKLF
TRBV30	AWSVRGTVTGELF
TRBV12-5	ASGQGYYEQY
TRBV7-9	ASSPELAGASYEQY
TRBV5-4	ASTSAGVVNSEQF
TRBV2	ASSEGQVGNQPQH
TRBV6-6	ASRVTVDYSPLH
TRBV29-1	SVDPSGLYNEQF
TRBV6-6	ASSGRDRVNEKLF
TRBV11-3	ASSLTGTLNTEAF
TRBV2	ASSVRSGLTQETQY
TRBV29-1	SVEGPGIADTQY
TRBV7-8	ASSPQAGGPDTQY
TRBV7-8	ASSLVFQPQH
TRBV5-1	ASSPLTGGNTEAF
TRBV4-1	ASSQVGLAGVVTGELF
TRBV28	ASSSPGQGQQY
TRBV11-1	ASSYTRGTGYSEQF
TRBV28	ASRKTRETQY
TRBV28	ASSFGGAHYGYT
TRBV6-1	ASSNPTGINEKLF
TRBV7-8	ASSYSNEQF
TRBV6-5	ASSLGRQGWNEQY
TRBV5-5	ASSFRAGATNTEAF
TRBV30	AWSVVPVDEKLF
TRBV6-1	ASSDRHHLGDTIY
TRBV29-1	SVGGGVGNTIY
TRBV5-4	ASSFTLNTEAF
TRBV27	ASSLEPGDYGYT
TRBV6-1	ASIRTGGYTEAF
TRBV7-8	ASSLTLKNTEAF
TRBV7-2	ASSSRVIRSGNTIY
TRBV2	ATNDLFEQY
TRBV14	ASSPNSLGGGAS
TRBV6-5	ASSSPGLRSYEQY
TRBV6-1	ASKPSSLNTEAF
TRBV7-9	ASSPGLAGGPGTDTQY
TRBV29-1	SVPHDRLREQF
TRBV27	ASSLTPPGAGSYEQY
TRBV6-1	ASSDWDRGQPQH